A single sample is the source of the 6 T cell receptor beta chains below, sequenced in a study of shared clonotypes between healthy human individuals. Method: immunoSEQ multiplex PCR; TCRdb's copy keeps in-frame clones and lacks some. Of a few million clones in the sample, under 97% are singletons; the top ten hold roughly 0.13%. The sample taken for sequencing was naive CD4+ T cells sorted from blood. Subset meaning: CD45RA+ positively selected. All receptors come from a man aged 18 to 30 in good health.

This sequence joins TRBV4-1 and TRBJ1-5, with D possibly being TRBD1 (5 bases). This CDR3 contains 19 residues. CDR1 is MGHRA, CDR2 YSYEKL, per germline. The V end was cut by 5 bases, the J end by 0 bases, with 23 bases between. In DNA, the CDR3 is TGCGCCAGCAGCGAACGACAAGGGACCGCCCCATATAGCAATCAGCCCCAGCATTTT. It is translated as CASSERQGTAPYSNQPQHF.

Points on this clone: This sample includes further DNA sequences coding for the same CDR3. CDR3 coding DNA: TGCGCCAGCAGCTTGACAGGGAACTCTGGAAACACCATATATTTT. Its translation: CASSLTGNSGNTIYF. The V and J genes are TRBV5-1 and TRBJ1-3; D possibly corresponds to TRBD1 (6 bases). The CDR3 covers 15 residues. The germline V gene has CDR1 SGHRS and CDR2 YFSETQ. V gave up 1 base and J gave up 0 bases, with 8 bases separating them.

This chain links TRBV27 with TRBJ1-4; a weak D match, TRBD1 (5 bases). Germline V gives CDR1 MNHEY, CDR2 SMNVEV (reference sequence). Trimming removed 7 bases at V and 4 bases at J, with 31 bases between. The CDR3 contains 20 residues. CDR3 in DNA: TGTGCCAGCAAGGTAGTAGGGCAGGGATGGCCGAAAGACAATAATGAAAAACTGTTTTTT. As protein: CASKVVGQGWPKDNNEKLFF.

J is TRBJ2-6 and V is TRBV6-4; D gene unclear. The CDR3 length is 14 residues. The V gene's germline CDR1 is MRHNA and CDR2 SNTAGT. Trimming shortened V by 4 bases and J by 0 bases, and 4 bases separated the two germline ends. In nucleotides, the CDR3 is TGTGCCAGCAGTGCATTCTCTGGGGCCAACGTCCTGACTTTC. Protein: CASSAFSGANVLTF.

The genes are TRBV28 and TRBJ1-1; tentatively, D is TRBD1 (6 bases). The CDR3 spans 15 residues. The germline V gene has CDR1 MDHEN and CDR2 SYDVKM. V was pared by 3 bases and J by 0 bases, with 11 bases between. CDR3 in amino acids: CASSLSGQLNTEAFF. The CDR3 DNA reads as TGTGCCAGCAGTTTGTCCGGACAGTTGAACACTGAAGCTTTCTTT.

The chain recombines TRBV18 with TRBJ2-5; no definite D call. Germline-derived CDR1 and CDR2 are KGHSH and LQKENI. V was clipped by 2 bases and J by 1 base, with 8 bases between them. CDR3 length: 14 residues. Here the CDR3 DNA reads TGTGCCAGCTCACCAGCCAACATCCAAGAGACCCAGTACTTC. It translates to CASSPANIQETQYF.